The 9 T cell receptor beta chains below were found in one sample sequenced in a study of blood T cells in healthy people across ages. Using a J-beta primer mix together with a sample-barcoded 5' primer, a second PCR was run for roughly 7 to 12 cycles. TCRdb fed the 5' RACE reads into MiXCR, producing one record per CDR3 protein. Of some 1,000,000 distinct CDR3 sequences listed, about 25% are singletons. These records were also assigned to another study, of T cells of mothers and their children.

Material: blood. These receptors came from a girl aged 2 to 9 in good health.

Points on this clonotype: The junction and the germline gene differ at one end; a read error may be behind it. This sequence joins TRBV7-2 and TRBJ2-5; TRBD1 agrees at 7 bases. The CDR3 loop spans 16 amino acids. From germline, CDR1 is SGHTA and CDR2 FQGNSA. The CDR3 DNA reads as TGTGCCGGCAGTCCTACAGGGGTGTTGTACCAAGAGACCCAGTACTTC. Protein product: CAGSPTGVLYQETQYF.

The genes are TRBV7-2 and TRBJ2-4; no definite D call. CDR3 length equals 16 residues. Between the trimmed V and J ends, which lost 1 base and 5 bases, there was a span of 15 bases. Germline lookup yields CDR1 SGHTA and CDR2 FQGNSA. The CDR3 reads CASSLGVFDGQNIQYF. CDR3 coding DNA: TGTGCCAGCAGCTTAGGGGTGTTTGATGGACAAAACATTCAGTACTTC.

There are a few counts of this clonotype. Its ends do not fully match the called genes, so a read error is possible. The genes are TRBV12-3 or TRBV12-4 and TRBJ2-3; TRBD2 might be the D (5 bases). This CDR3 is built from 16 residues. CDR3 residues: CASSRAQESSTDTPYF. The CDR3 coding sequence is TGTGCCAGCAGCCGAGCCCAGGAGTCTAGCACAGATACGCCGTATTTT.

V usage is TRBV6-4 and J usage is TRBJ2-3; 7 nucleotides match TRBD2. V shed 1 base and J 8 bases; nucleotides not matched to a gene: 6. CDR1 and CDR2 from the germline V gene are MRHNA and SNTAGT. This CDR3 has 14 residues. CDR3 sequence: CASSDFAGVATQYF. The CDR3 DNA follows: TGTGCCAGCAGTGACTTTGCGGGAGTTGCTACGCAGTATTTT.

This clonotype has more than one count but fewer than ten. V gene TRBV7-9 combines with J gene TRBJ2-5, with 9 bases matching TRBD2. The J call is in doubt because the DNA end fits TRBJ2-1 better. The CDR3 contains 16 residues. The germline CDR1 and CDR2 sequences are SEHNR and FQNEAQ (reference sequence). CDR3 protein: CASSPVLAGAADEQFF. The CDR3 DNA sequence: TGTGCCAGCAGCCCGGTTTTAGCGGGAGCCGCGGATGAGCAGTTCTTC.

This clonotype was counted only a few times. This chain connects TRBV6-6 to TRBJ2-7; TRBD1 might be the D (5 bases). Germline CDR1 reads MNHNY; CDR2 reads SVGAGI (reference sequence). V lost 2 bases and J 2 bases, leaving 13 bases between the germline ends. The CDR3 extends over 15 amino acids. CDR3 coding DNA: TGTGCCAGCAGTTACCGGCGGACACACCCCTACGAGCAGTACTTC. As protein: CASSYRRTHPYEQYF.

Details on this clonotype: A much larger clone lies one base from this, so it may be a read error. The J gene is TRBJ2-7, the V gene TRBV20-1, with 9 nucleotides matching TRBD2. The V and J ends lost 7 bases and 3 bases, in that order; junction bases with no gene match: 13. CDR1 and CDR2 (germline): DFQATT, SNEGSKA (reference sequence). The CDR3 loop spans 15 amino acids. The CDR3: CSVGSSSGTDYEQYF. The DNA of the CDR3 is TGCAGTGTCGGGAGTTCTAGCGGGACCGACTACGAGCAGTACTTC.

The genes are TRBV7-8 and TRBJ2-3, with D perhaps TRBD1 or TRBD2 (6 bases each). Germline loops: CDR1 SGHVS, CDR2 FQNEAQ. V lost 1 base, J lost 6 bases, and 17 bases lay in between. The CDR3 runs 16 residues. The CDR3 is CASSLVRTGGLDTQYF. The CDR3 DNA follows: TGTGCCAGCAGCTTAGTTCGTACCGGGGGCCTTGATACGCAGTATTTT.

This clonotype appeared a few times. This chain uses TRBV3-1 with TRBJ1-2, with D perhaps TRBD1 (5 bases). V lost 1 base and J lost 8, with 11 bases in between. CDR3 length equals 13 residues. The germline CDR1 and CDR2 sequences are LGHDT and YNNKEL (reference sequence). The CDR3 DNA is TGTGCCAGCAGCCAAGCGGGGAGGGGAGGCTACACCTTC. Its protein product is CASSQAGRGGYTF.